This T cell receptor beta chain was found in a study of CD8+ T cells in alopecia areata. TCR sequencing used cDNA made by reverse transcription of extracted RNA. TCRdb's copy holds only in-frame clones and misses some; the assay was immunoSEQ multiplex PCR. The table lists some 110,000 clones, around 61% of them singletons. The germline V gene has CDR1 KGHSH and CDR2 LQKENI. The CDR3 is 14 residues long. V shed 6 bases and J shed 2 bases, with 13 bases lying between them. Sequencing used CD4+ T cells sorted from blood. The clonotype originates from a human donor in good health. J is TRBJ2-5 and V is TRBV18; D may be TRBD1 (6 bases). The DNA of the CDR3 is TGTGCCAGCTCTACCCCCGGACAGCAAGAGACCCAGTACTTC. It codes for CASSTPGQQETQYF.